These 19 T cell receptor beta chains share one sample of origin, sequenced in a study of CD8 T cells in Susac syndrome. The authors reverse transcribed roughly 0.5 to 1 ug RNA with random hexamers. TCRdb fed the immunoSEQ multiplex PCR reads into MiXCR, producing one record per CDR3 protein. The data hold 200,000 to 250,000 distinct CDR3 sequences, with 85% to 95% observed a single time. Sample: CD4+ T cells from PBMCs. These TCRs come from a human donor with Susac syndrome.

J is TRBJ2-1 and V is TRBV7-9; no reliable D call. Germline loops: CDR1 SEHNR, CDR2 FQNEAQ (reference sequence). The CDR3 loop spans 14 amino acids. V lost 1 base, J lost 1 base, and 5 bases lay in between. In DNA form, the CDR3 reads TGTGCCAGCAGCTTAGTTTTGTCCTACAATGAGCAGTTCTTC. Translated, it gives CASSLVLSYNEQFF.

The gene calls are TRBV7-3 and TRBJ2-2, with 9 bases fitting TRBD1. Germline V CDR1 and CDR2: SGHTA, FQGTGA. This CDR3 has 14 amino acids. V trimming: 6 bases; J trimming: 3 bases; junction bases outside the gene matches: 2. In nucleotides, the CDR3 is TGTGCCAGCAGTTGGGACAGGGACACCGGGGAGCTGTTTTTT. This encodes CASSWDRDTGELFF.

This rearrangement joins TRBV6-1 to TRBJ1-1; 8 bases map to TRBD1. Germline V gene sequence: CDR1 MNHNS, CDR2 SASEGT. Germline trimming cut 7 bases from V and 5 bases from J; bases unmatched to any gene: 9. This CDR3 has 14 amino acids. This CDR3 reads CASKDRARGTEAFF. CDR3 nucleotides: TGTGCCAGCAAGGACAGGGCTAGGGGGACTGAAGCTTTCTTT.

This clonotype was observed a single time. The chain links TRBV28 to TRBJ2-3; 7 nucleotides match TRBD2. The junction had 13 bases not matched to a gene; V was cut back by 5 bases and J by 2 bases. Germline CDR1 is MDHEN and CDR2 is SYDVKM. The CDR3 has 17 residues. The CDR3, as DNA: TGTGCCAGCAGTGTCCTTGGGGGGGAACCGACCACAGATACGCAGTATTTT. It specifies CASSVLGGEPTTDTQYF.

The chain couples TRBV18 to TRBJ2-7; TRBD1 might be the D (5 bases). V was clipped by 2 bases and J by 5 bases, with 13 bases between them. The CDR3 consists of 14 residues. Germline assignment: CDR1 KGHSH and CDR2 LQKENI. The DNA for the CDR3 is TGTGCCAGCTCACCAGTGGGCAGGGTCCACGAGCAGTACTTC. It translates to CASSPVGRVHEQYF.

The chain uses TRBV30 and TRBJ2-5, with 7 bases aligning to TRBD2. The CDR3 contains 12 residues. Per germline, CDR1 GTSNPN and CDR2 SVGIG (reference sequence). V trimming: 1 base; J trimming: 4 bases; junction bases outside the gene matches: 0. CDR3 DNA: TGTGCCTGGAGTGGGGGGGGAGAGACCCAGTACTTC. Its protein product is CAWSGGGETQYF.

This sequence joins TRBV7-2 and TRBJ1-5; D remains unclear. Germline loops: CDR1 SGHTA, CDR2 FQGNSA. CDR3 length equals 15 residues. V shed 0 bases and J shed 5 bases, with 11 bases lying between them. The CDR3 sequence: CASSLAASSDQPQHF. In DNA form, the CDR3 reads TGTGCCAGCAGCTTAGCAGCGTCATCCGATCAGCCCCAGCATTTT.

This chain connects TRBV30 to TRBJ2-2, with a possible D match to TRBD2 (7 bases). V was cut by 6 bases and J by 0 bases, with 14 bases left in between. Per the germline V gene, CDR1 is GTSNPN and CDR2 is SVGIG (reference sequence). The CDR3 has 15 residues. The CDR3 sequence: CACPRGAANTGELFF. DNA for the CDR3: TGTGCCTGCCCCCGGGGGGCAGCGAACACCGGGGAGCTGTTTTTT.

J is TRBJ2-2 and V is TRBV30, with TRBD1 identical over 9 bases. The germline CDR1 and CDR2 sequences are GTSNPN and SVGIG (reference sequence). This CDR3 has 15 residues. J lost 3 bases, V lost 0 bases, and 2 bases had no gene match. DNA of the CDR3: TGTGCCTGGAGTGTCGGGACAGGGTACACCGGGGAGCTGTTTTTT. Amino acids: CAWSVGTGYTGELFF.

J is TRBJ2-3 and V is TRBV29-1; D is possibly TRBD2 (6 bases). This CDR3 spans 14 amino acids. Trimming took 7 bases from V and 2 from J, leaving 16 bases between them. Germline CDR1 SQVTM, CDR2 ANQGSEA. The CDR3 reads CSAGDGGNTDTQYF. Written as DNA, the CDR3 is TGCAGCGCTGGCGACGGAGGGAACACAGATACGCAGTATTTT.

The chain carries TRBV4-3 and TRBJ2-1, with D hard to call. CDR3 size: 14 residues. Looked up from germline, CDR1 is LGHNA and CDR2 is YSLEER. The V end was cut by 0 bases, the J end by 5 bases, with 8 bases between. CDR3 in DNA: TGCGCCAGCAGCCAAGATACCCTAAACAATGAGCAGTTCTTC. Its protein product is CASSQDTLNNEQFF.

The count of this clonotype is one. The rearrangement uses TRBV3-1 and TRBJ1-2, with D unresolved. The CDR3 sequence is 12 residues long. V lost 0 bases and J 11 bases, leaving 10 bases between the germline ends. Per germline, CDR1 LGHDT and CDR2 YNNKEL (reference sequence). The CDR3 here is CASSQDDQIYTF. The CDR3, as DNA: TGTGCCAGCAGCCAAGATGATCAGATTTACACCTTC.

The gene calls are TRBV13 and TRBJ2-5, with 14 positions matching TRBD2. The CDR3 has 19 amino acids. Germline CDR1 reads PRHDT; CDR2 reads FYEKMQ (reference sequence). The V gene end was trimmed by 3 bases and the J gene end by 1 base; junction bases not matched to a gene: 10. CDR3 DNA: TGTGCCAGCAGCTTGGGGTGGACTAGCGGGGGGTCCCTCCAAGAGACCCAGTACTTC. As protein: CASSLGWTSGGSLQETQYF.

V gene TRBV20-1 combines with J gene TRBJ2-7; 9 bases fit TRBD1. V was pared by 3 bases and J by 11 bases, with 8 bases of the junction left unmatched. The CDR3 runs to 12 residues. Germline V gives CDR1 DFQATT, CDR2 SNEGSKA (reference sequence). In nucleotides, the CDR3 is TGCAGTGCTAGGTTACAGGGGGCGCAGGAGTACTTC. It yields the protein CSARLQGAQEYF.

This clonotype was recorded only once. The chain carries TRBV18 and TRBJ2-2; D gene ambiguous. CDR3 length: 14 residues. Trimming removed 4 bases at V and 1 base at J, with 7 bases between. Germline V gives CDR1 KGHSH, CDR2 LQKENI. The CDR3 region has the DNA TGTGCCAGCTCACGACAACAGAACACCGGGGAGCTGTTTTTT. Its translation: CASSRQQNTGELFF. Supplemented by reference TRBV18 and TRBJ2-2, the full variable domain reads NAGVMQNPRHLVRRRGQEARLRCSPMKGHSHVYWYRQLPEEGLKFMVYLQKENIIDESGMPKERFSAEFPKEGPSILRIQQVVRGDSAAYFCASSRQQNTGELFFGEGSRLTVL.

The chain uses TRBV10-2 and TRBJ1-2, with TRBD1 as a possible D gene (5 bases). Germline CDR1 is WSHSY and CDR2 is SAAADI. The CDR3 runs 14 residues. V was trimmed by 7 bases and J by 2 bases, leaving 14 bases between them. The CDR3 loop is CASMGTGINYGYTF. CDR3 in DNA: TGCGCCAGCATGGGGACGGGAATCAACTATGGCTACACCTTC.

This clonotype was observed a handful of times. The chain carries TRBV6-5 and TRBJ2-2; D gene uncertain. Germline assignment: CDR1 MNHEY and CDR2 SVGAGI. Trimming removed 6 bases at V and 3 bases at J, with 8 bases between. This CDR3 comprises 13 residues. Here the CDR3 DNA reads TGTGCCAGCAGCCGCGACTACACCGGGGAGCTGTTTTTT. Translation gives CASSRDYTGELFF.

The chain employs TRBV12-3 or TRBV12-4 and TRBJ1-2; D gene uncertain. V gave up 3 bases and J gave up 4 bases, with 15 bases separating them. The CDR3 covers 15 residues. The CDR3 sequence: CASSFGPVVSYGYTF. The DNA for the CDR3 is TGTGCCAGCAGTTTCGGTCCGGTTGTAAGCTATGGCTACACCTTC.

The chain combines TRBV20-1 with TRBJ1-4, with 10 bases matching TRBD1. The germline V gene has CDR1 DFQATT and CDR2 SNEGSKA (reference sequence). V lost 6 bases, J lost 1 base, and 5 bases stayed unmatched. This CDR3 comprises 15 residues. As DNA, the CDR3 is TGCAGTGCGTCGACAGGGGGCGGAACTAATGAAAAACTGTTTTTT. Its translation: CSASTGGGTNEKLFF.